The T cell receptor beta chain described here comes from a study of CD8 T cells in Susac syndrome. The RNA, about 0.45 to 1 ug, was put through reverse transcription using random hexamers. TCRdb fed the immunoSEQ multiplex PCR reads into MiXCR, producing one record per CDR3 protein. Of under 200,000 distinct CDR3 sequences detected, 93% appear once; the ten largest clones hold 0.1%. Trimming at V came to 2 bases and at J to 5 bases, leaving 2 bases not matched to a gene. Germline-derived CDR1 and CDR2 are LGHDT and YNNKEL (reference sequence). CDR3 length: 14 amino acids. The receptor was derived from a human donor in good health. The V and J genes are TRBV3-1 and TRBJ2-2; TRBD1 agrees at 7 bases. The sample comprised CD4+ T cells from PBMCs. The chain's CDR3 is CASSQRQGTGELFF. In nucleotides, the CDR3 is TGTGCCAGCAGCCAAAGACAGGGTACCGGGGAGCTGTTTTTT.